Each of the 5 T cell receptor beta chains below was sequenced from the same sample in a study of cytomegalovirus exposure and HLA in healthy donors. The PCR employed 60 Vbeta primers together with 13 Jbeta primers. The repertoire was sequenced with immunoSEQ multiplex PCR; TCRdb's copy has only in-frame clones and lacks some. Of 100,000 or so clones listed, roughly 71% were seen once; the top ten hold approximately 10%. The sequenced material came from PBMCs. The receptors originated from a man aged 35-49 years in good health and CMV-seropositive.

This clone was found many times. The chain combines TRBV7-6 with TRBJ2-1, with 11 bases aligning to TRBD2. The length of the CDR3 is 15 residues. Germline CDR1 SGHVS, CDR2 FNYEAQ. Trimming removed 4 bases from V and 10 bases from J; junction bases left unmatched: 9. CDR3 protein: CASSYLAGGPSEQFF. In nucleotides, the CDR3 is TGTGCCAGCAGCTACTTAGCGGGAGGGCCCTCCGAGCAGTTCTTC.

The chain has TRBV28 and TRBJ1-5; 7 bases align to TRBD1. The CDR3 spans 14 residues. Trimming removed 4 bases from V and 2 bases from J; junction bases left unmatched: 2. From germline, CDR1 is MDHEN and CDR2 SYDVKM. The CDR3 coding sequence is TGTGCCAGCAGTTCAACAGGGGGCAATCAGCCCCAGCATTTT. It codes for CASSSTGGNQPQHF.

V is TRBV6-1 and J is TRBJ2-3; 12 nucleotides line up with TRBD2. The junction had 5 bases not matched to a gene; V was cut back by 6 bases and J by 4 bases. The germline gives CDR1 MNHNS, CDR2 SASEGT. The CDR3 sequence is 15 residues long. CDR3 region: CASRTSGSAADTQYF. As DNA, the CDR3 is TGTGCCAGCAGGACTAGCGGGAGTGCCGCAGATACGCAGTATTTT.

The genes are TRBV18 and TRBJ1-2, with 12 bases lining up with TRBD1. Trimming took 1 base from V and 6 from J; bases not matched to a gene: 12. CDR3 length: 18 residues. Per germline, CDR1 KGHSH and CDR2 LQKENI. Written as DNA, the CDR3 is TGTGCCAGCTCACCACGGACTCCGGGACAGGGGGCTTTGGATGGCTACACCTTC. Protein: CASSPRTPGQGALDGYTF.

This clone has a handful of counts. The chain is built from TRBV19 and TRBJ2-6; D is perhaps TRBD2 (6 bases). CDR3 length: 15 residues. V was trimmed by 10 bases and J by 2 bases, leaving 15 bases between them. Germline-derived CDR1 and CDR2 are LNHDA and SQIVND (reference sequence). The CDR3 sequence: CATTETGAGANVLTF. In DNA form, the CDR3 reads TGTGCCACCACCGAAACGGGGGCTGGGGCCAACGTCCTGACTTTC.